These 16 T cell receptor beta chains were sequenced from one sample in a study of technical replicates of blood from a handful of donors. Clones were sequenced by immunoSEQ multiplex PCR, and TCRdb holds only the in-frame ones, with some missing. The sample lists under 15,000 clones; 93% were seen once. Sequencing input: PBMCs. Source of these receptors: a human donor in good health.

The chain recombines TRBV10-1 with TRBJ2-3, with D possibly TRBD2 on 5 matching bases. Germline CDR1 reads WNHNN; CDR2 reads SYGVQD (reference sequence). Trimming removed 3 bases from V and 1 base from J, with 11 bases in between. This CDR3 region has 15 residues. CDR3 sequence: CASSDERLGTDTQYF. The CDR3 DNA reads TGCGCCAGCAGTGATGAGCGGTTGGGCACAGATACGCAGTATTTT.

This clone was observed a single time. This chain links TRBV10-1 with TRBJ2-2; tentatively, D is TRBD2 (5 bases). V lost 0 bases to trimming and J lost 4 bases, with 6 bases between them. This CDR3 is built from 14 residues. CDR1 and CDR2 (germline): WNHNN, SYGVQD (reference sequence). In nucleotides, the CDR3 is TGCGCCAGCAGTGAGTCGAGCGGCACCGGGGAGCTGTTTTTT. It is translated as CASSESSGTGELFF.

The genes are TRBV18 and TRBJ2-5, with 8 positions matching TRBD2. J was trimmed by 5 bases and V by 3 bases; bases with no gene match: 8. The CDR3 has 15 amino acids. Germline CDR1 is KGHSH and CDR2 is LQKENI. The CDR3 protein is CASSPAAGGEETQYF. Written as DNA, the CDR3 is TGTGCCAGCTCACCCGCGGCGGGGGGCGAGGAGACCCAGTACTTC.

The V call is TRBV5-1, the J call TRBJ1-3; 7 bases agree with TRBD1. The CDR3 runs 17 residues. Germline V lookup: CDR1 SGHRS, CDR2 YFSETQ. After removal of 3 bases from V and 0 bases from J, the junction contained 9 bases not matched to a gene. The DNA of the CDR3 is TGCGCCAGCAGCTGGGGGCCACAGGGGACCTCTGGAAACACCATATATTTT. Protein sequence: CASSWGPQGTSGNTIYF.

The V call is TRBV19, the J call TRBJ2-3; D might be TRBD2 (5 bases). V was shortened by 6 bases and J by 2 bases, with 15 bases between the two germline ends. The CDR3 runs to 15 residues. Germline values: CDR1 LNHDA, CDR2 SQIVND (reference sequence). The CDR3 loop reads CASRKGLGATDTQYF. CDR3 DNA sequence: TGTGCCAGTAGAAAAGGACTGGGAGCCACAGATACGCAGTATTTT.

The chain combines TRBV5-1 with TRBJ2-3, with a weak D call TRBD2 (6 bases). Per the germline V gene, CDR1 is SGHRS and CDR2 is YFSETQ. The CDR3 loop spans 14 amino acids. Trimming left V 2 bases short and J 0 bases short, with 7 bases between. DNA of the CDR3: TGCGCCAGCAGCTTAGGGACTAGCACAGATACGCAGTATTTT. Its translation: CASSLGTSTDTQYF.

J is TRBJ2-2 and V is TRBV11-3; D unclear. This CDR3 region has 15 residues. The germline V and J ends were trimmed by 4 bases and 2 bases, with 11 bases remaining between them. Germline CDR1 SGHNT, CDR2 YENEEA. The CDR3: CASSSWAGNTGELFF. The CDR3 coding sequence is TGTGCCAGCAGCTCTTGGGCCGGAAACACCGGGGAGCTGTTTTTT.

V usage is TRBV6-1 and J usage is TRBJ2-3; the match to TRBD2 covers 14 bases. The CDR3 contains 15 residues. Germline-derived CDR1 and CDR2 are MNHNS and SASEGT. V shed 6 bases and J 6 bases; nucleotides not matched to a gene: 5. CDR3 residues: CASRPGLAGEDTQYF. DNA for the CDR3: TGTGCCAGCAGACCGGGACTAGCGGGAGAGGATACGCAGTATTTT.

The chain combines TRBV18 with TRBJ2-3; 13 bases match TRBD2. Germline V CDR1 and CDR2: KGHSH, LQKENI. The V gene end was trimmed by 1 base and the J gene end by 3 bases; junction bases not matched to a gene: 1. This CDR3 has 16 residues. The CDR3 region has the DNA TGTGCCAGCTCACCACGACTAGCGGGAGGAACAGATACGCAGTATTTT. As protein: CASSPRLAGGTDTQYF.

This clone was found once. The rearrangement links TRBV6-5 to TRBJ2-3, with 8 positions matching TRBD2. Per the germline V gene, CDR1 is MNHEY and CDR2 is SVGAGI. CDR3 length: 13 residues. The V and J ends lost 0 bases and 14 bases, in that order; junction bases with no gene match: 7. CDR3 bases: TGTGCCAGCAGTTACTCTTTAGCGGGACGATTGTATTTT. Translation gives CASSYSLAGRLYF.

V is TRBV9 and J is TRBJ2-5; 13 nucleotides line up with TRBD2. Trimming took 4 bases from V and 5 from J; bases not matched to a gene: 14. This CDR3 region has 18 residues. Germline assignment: CDR1 SGDLS and CDR2 YYNGEE. CDR3 coding DNA: TGTGCCAGCAGCTCCGGACTAGCGGGAGTTTTTGGGATGGAGACCCAGTACTTC. Encoded protein: CASSSGLAGVFGMETQYF. The full variable domain, rest sourced from reference TRBV9 and TRBJ2-5, is DSGVTQTPKHLITATGQRVTLRCSPRSGDLSVYWYQQSLDQGLQFLIQYYNGEERAKGNILERFSAQQFPDLHSELNLSSLELGDSALYFCASSSGLAGVFGMETQYFGPGTRLLVL.

In its sample, this clone was seen once. This sequence joins TRBV6-1 and TRBJ2-3; 12 nucleotides line up with TRBD2. The trim removed 2 bases at V and 5 bases at J, leaving 2 bases unmatched. Germline-derived CDR1 and CDR2 are MNHNS and SASEGT. The length of the CDR3 is 15 residues. The CDR3 sequence: CASSELAGGQDTQYF. The DNA of the CDR3 is TGTGCCAGCAGTGAACTAGCGGGAGGGCAAGATACGCAGTATTTT.

The CDR3 DNA reads as TGTGCCAGCATAGTGGACGGGGGGAACACTGAAGCTTTCTTT. Encoded protein: CASIVDGGNTEAFF. V and J are TRBV6-6 and TRBJ1-1; D is possibly TRBD1 (5 bases). CDR3 length equals 14 residues. V gave up 7 bases and J gave up 1 base, with 13 bases separating them. Germline CDR1 and CDR2: MNHNY and SVGAGI (reference sequence).

The chain is built from TRBV30 and TRBJ1-1, with 10 bases fitting TRBD1. The trim removed 2 bases at V and 7 bases at J, leaving 7 bases unmatched. CDR1 is GTSNPN and CDR2 is SVGIG in the germline V gene (reference sequence). There are 14 residues in the CDR3. Here the CDR3 reads CAWSQGTGEGEAFF. The CDR3 DNA sequence: TGTGCCTGGAGTCAGGGGACAGGGGAAGGTGAAGCTTTCTTT.

The chain couples TRBV5-6 to TRBJ2-7; 7 bases agree with TRBD2. Germline V gene lookup returns CDR1 SGHDT and CDR2 YYEEEE. The CDR3 sequence is 13 residues long. Losses at the gene ends were 7 bases for V and 3 bases for J; bases not matched to a gene: 7. The CDR3 nucleotides are TGTGCCAGCGGCCGGCGGGAGCGCTACGAGCAGTACTTC. Protein sequence: CASGRRERYEQYF.

There are a few counts of this clone. The chain is built from TRBV5-4 and TRBJ2-1; tentative D call: TRBD1 (5 bases). V shed 2 bases and J shed 6 bases, with 21 bases lying between them. Per the germline V gene, CDR1 is SGHNT and CDR2 is YYREEE (reference sequence). The CDR3 consists of 17 residues. This CDR3 reads CASSFTAGSQVVNEQFF. The CDR3 coding sequence is TGTGCCAGCAGCTTTACAGCCGGATCACAGGTGGTCAATGAGCAGTTCTTC.